What follows is one TCR beta chain and its context. These data originate in a study of blood T cell repertoires in COVID-19. Looking at the study overall: Samples taken during acute and convalescent COVID-19 were collected in the United States, Italy and Spain.

Original processing notes: Estimation of nucleated cell counts relied on the amplification of reference gene primers. Clones were read by immunoSEQ multiplex PCR, and TCRdb kept only the in-frame ones, dropping some. V and J calls plus clone size are reproduced from that table; the DNA served to infer D and trimming. The sample lists roughly 140,000 clones; around 72% were seen once. Germline V gene lookup returns CDR1 SGHRS and CDR2 YFSETQ. CDR3 length: 13 residues. Trimming stripped 0 bases from V and 4 bases from J, with 7 bases between. The chain is built from TRBV5-1 and TRBJ1-2; D remains unclear. The sequenced sample consisted of peripheral blood. This sequence was found in a woman aged 55-69 years with acute or convalescent COVID-19. The CDR3 here is CASSLVSGYGYTF. CDR3 in DNA: TGCGCCAGCAGCTTGGTATCAGGCTATGGCTACACCTTC.